This T cell receptor beta chain was documented in a study of shared clonotypes between healthy human individuals. Study-level points and caveats: Larger richness was generally estimated for naive than memory subsets.

The CDR3 is made up of 16 amino acids. V lost 0 bases to trimming and J lost 10 bases, with 21 bases between them. The V gene's germline CDR1 is SGHRS and CDR2 YFSETQ. Measured with immunoSEQ multiplex PCR; TCRdb has only the in-frame clones, and not every one. The sample lists some 1.1 million clones, 77% seen once, with 0.89% in the top ten. This clone was found a few times. The antigen remains unidentified. J is TRBJ2-3 and V is TRBV5-1; D remains ambiguous. The sequenced sample consisted of memory CD4+ T cells from PBMCs. The subset: CD45RA-negative fraction. This receptor was taken from a man aged 18 to 35 in good health. Some clones in this sample may be carry-over from other donors' samples. The CDR3 sequence is CASSLAPPPAAQAQYF. In DNA form, the CDR3 reads TGCGCCAGCAGCTTGGCCCCGCCACCAGCTGCCCAGGCGCAGTATTTT.